This section outlines one TCR beta chain sequence together with its context. The sample originates from a study of neoadjuvant anti-PD-1 for oral cavity cancer. Germline V CDR1 and CDR2: MGHDK, SYGVNS. The CDR3 totals 15 residues. Between the trimmed V and J ends, which lost 4 bases and 7 bases, there was a span of 17 bases. Produced via immunoSEQ multiplex PCR; TCRdb's table is partial and in-frame only. The data show fewer than 90,000 clones, roughly 84% seen once. Regarding time point: after neoadjuvant nivolumab, at surgical resection. The genes are TRBV25-1 and TRBJ2-1; unclear D gene. Specimen: PBMCs, collected after nivolumab (anti-PD-1) treatment. The source is a person aged 35 to 85 with oral cavity squamous cell carcinoma. As DNA, the CDR3 is TGTGCCAGCAGTGCCCCCAACGGTTTTAGGAATGAGCAGTTCTTC. Translating it yields CASSAPNGFRNEQFF.